The 8 T cell receptor beta chains reported below all come from one sample, sequenced in a study of identical twins. Via MiXCR, TCRdb re-called the 5' RACE reads, giving one row per CDR3 protein. The repertoire holds about 920,000 distinct CDR3 sequences, 12% seen once, with around 1.6% in the top ten. The same sample was also used in a study of yellow fever vaccine responses in identical twins.

The sequencing sample was made of PBMCs. The receptors were sampled from a woman between 18 and 29 years old in good health.

In this sample, this clonotype turned up a few times. The rearrangement links TRBV15 to TRBJ2-1; D uncertain. V lost 0 bases to trimming and J lost 8 bases, with 11 bases between them. Germline CDR1 is LNHNV and CDR2 is YYDKDF (reference sequence). The CDR3 loop spans 14 amino acids. The CDR3, as DNA: TGTGCCACCAGCAGAGAGGCTAGTTCATATGAGCAGTTCTTC. Translation gives CATSREASSYEQFF.

This rearrangement joins TRBV5-6 to TRBJ2-1; D possibly corresponds to TRBD1 (6 bases). The CDR3 totals 14 residues. In germline, CDR1 is SGHDT, CDR2 YYEEEE. Trimming took off 5 bases at V and 8 bases at J, with 17 bases between the two ends. Here the CDR3 DNA reads TGTGCCAGCAGTTGGAACAGGGAAGTCTATGAGCAGTTCTTC. Translation: CASSWNREVYEQFF.

This clonotype was observed a handful of times. V gene TRBV20-1 combines with J gene TRBJ2-7, with D possibly TRBD2 on 5 matching bases. The CDR3 totals 12 residues. Per germline, CDR1 DFQATT and CDR2 SNEGSKA (reference sequence). Trimming took 5 bases from V and 0 from J, leaving 8 bases between them. The DNA for the CDR3 is TGCAGTGCTGAGGGCATCTCCTACGAGCAGTACTTC. Protein: CSAEGISYEQYF.

This rearrangement joins TRBV10-3 to TRBJ1-1; D is perhaps TRBD1 (5 bases). The V end lost 2 bases, the J end lost 1 base, and 11 bases lay between the germline ends. Germline CDR1 is ENHRY and CDR2 is SYGVKD. There are 15 residues in the CDR3. The CDR3 DNA reads as TGTGCCATCAGTGAGCGGGACGGCACGAACACTGAAGCTTTCTTT. Amino acid sequence: CAISERDGTNTEAFF.

This clonotype showed up just a few times. V usage is TRBV28 and J usage is TRBJ2-1; D tentatively reads TRBD1 or TRBD2 (6 bases each). V was cut by 4 bases and J by 14 bases, with 24 bases left in between. The CDR3 consists of 15 residues. Germline V CDR1 and CDR2: MDHEN, SYDVKM. Written as DNA, the CDR3 is TGTGCCAGCAGTTCCATGACCCTGGGGGGCTATTTTGAGTTCTTC. It specifies CASSSMTLGGYFEFF.

This clonotype was seen a handful of times. The rearrangement uses TRBV15 and TRBJ2-7; no clear D gene. The CDR3 runs 14 residues. Germline V lookup: CDR1 LNHNV, CDR2 YYDKDF (reference sequence). V lost 0 bases to trimming and J lost 3 bases, with 9 bases between them. CDR3 protein: CATSRDLGFYEQYV. The CDR3 DNA reads TGTGCCACCAGCAGAGATCTGGGATTCTACGAGCAGTACGTC.

This clonotype was counted a few times. The chain is built from TRBV10-3 and TRBJ2-2; 9 bases agree with TRBD2. The trim removed 4 bases at V and 7 bases at J, leaving 10 bases unmatched. This CDR3 has 16 residues. The germline CDR1 and CDR2 sequences are ENHRY and SYGVKD. In DNA, the CDR3 is TGTGCCATCAGTGGCGTGCTAGCGGGGTTCAGCGGGGAGCTGTTTTTT. Translation: CAISGVLAGFSGELFF.

A few counts support this clonotype. The J gene is TRBJ2-1, the V gene TRBV4-2; TRBD2 matches 10 bases. There are 16 residues in the CDR3. V lost 1 base and J lost 5; bases outside the gene matches: 5. Germline CDR1 LGHNA, CDR2 YNFKEQ. The CDR3 reads CASSQAGTSANNEQFF. As DNA, the CDR3 is TGTGCCAGCAGCCAAGCCGGGACTAGCGCAAACAATGAGCAGTTCTTC.